A single sample gave rise to the 20 T cell receptor beta chains below, sequenced in a study of PD-1 blockade in classical Hodgkin lymphoma. The time point: newly diagnosed, previously untreated cHL patient sample. Thawed PBMCs yielded CD4+ T cells through magnetic negative selection. Generated by immunoSEQ multiplex PCR, the TCRdb table keeps only in-frame clones and is missing some. The sample carries more than 25,000 clones, about 90% recorded once. Source material: CD4+ T cells from blood. The receptors shown here come from a human donor with classical Hodgkin lymphoma.

V and J are TRBV15 and TRBJ1-4; TRBD1 might be the D (6 bases). The CDR3 sequence is 14 residues long. CDR1 and CDR2 from the germline V gene are LNHNV and YYDKDF (reference sequence). The V end lost 7 bases, the J end lost 5 bases, and 14 bases lay between the germline ends. In nucleotides, the CDR3 is TGTGCCACCAACGCGGGACAACTGAATGAAAAACTGTTTTTT. Translating gives CATNAGQLNEKLFF.

The chain joins TRBV20-1 to TRBJ2-3; no reliable D call. The V end lost 1 base, the J end lost 6 bases, and 5 bases lay between the germline ends. The germline V gene has CDR1 DFQATT and CDR2 SNEGSKA (reference sequence). This CDR3 has 11 residues. The CDR3 sequence is CSARVSDTQYF. DNA of the CDR3: TGCAGTGCTAGAGTGTCGGATACGCAGTATTTT.

The chain is built from TRBV9 and TRBJ2-2; D possibly corresponds to TRBD2 (6 bases). There are 15 residues in the CDR3. With 4 bases removed from V and 6 bases from J, the gap between germline ends came to 16 bases. The germline V gene has CDR1 SGDLS and CDR2 YYNGEE. CDR3 nucleotides: TGTGCCAGCAGCCACAGAGGGGACTCCGCCGGGGAGCTGTTTTTT. Amino acids: CASSHRGDSAGELFF. Looking up the rest from reference TRBV9 and TRBJ2-2 gives the full variable domain: DSGVTQTPKHLITATGQRVTLRCSPRSGDLSVYWYQQSLDQGLQFLIQYYNGEERAKGNILERFSAQQFPDLHSELNLSSLELGDSALYFCASSHRGDSAGELFFGEGSRLTVL.

This clone was picked up a small number of times. J is TRBJ1-5 and V is TRBV11-3; the match to TRBD1 covers 7 bases. CDR1 and CDR2 from the germline V gene are SGHNT and YENEEA. The CDR3 consists of 17 residues. V gave up 4 bases and J gave up 0 bases; unmatched junction bases: 9. CDR3 loop: CASSSRDRMYSNQPQHF. The CDR3 nucleotides are TGTGCCAGCAGCTCCCGGGACAGAATGTATAGCAATCAGCCCCAGCATTTT.

CDR3: CASSRERDGEQFF. DNA for the CDR3: TGTGCCAGCAGCAGAGAGCGGGATGGTGAGCAGTTCTTC. The chain has TRBV7-7 and TRBJ2-1; 7 nucleotides line up with TRBD2. Unmatched junction bases numbered 7, after V lost 5 bases and J lost 9 bases. Germline V CDR1 and CDR2: SSHAT, FNYEAQ (reference sequence). The CDR3 length is 13 residues.

The CDR3 loop reads CASSQGLQEPYGYTF. CDR3 coding DNA: TGCGCCAGCAGCCAAGGGTTACAGGAGCCTTATGGCTACACCTTC. V and J are TRBV4-3 and TRBJ1-2; D might be TRBD1 (5 bases). The CDR3 has 15 amino acids. Trimming took off 1 base at V and 5 bases at J, with 14 bases between the two ends. Germline V gene sequence: CDR1 LGHNA, CDR2 YSLEER.

This CDR3 reads CASRPGPLYEQYF. CDR3 DNA: TGTGCCAGCAGACCGGGTCCTCTCTACGAGCAGTACTTC. This chain connects TRBV28 to TRBJ2-7; unclear D gene. The CDR3 is 13 amino acids. V was trimmed by 6 bases and J by 3 bases, leaving 12 bases between them. Germline V gene sequence: CDR1 MDHEN, CDR2 SYDVKM.

The chain recombines TRBV6-1 with TRBJ2-7; tentatively, D is TRBD1 (6 bases). The CDR3 length is 15 residues. Germline V CDR1 and CDR2: MNHNS, SASEGT. Trimming removed 2 bases from V and 6 bases from J, with 17 bases in between. The CDR3 nucleotides are TGTGCCAGCAGTGAAAGGAGAACAGGGCAATCCGAGCAGTACTTC. Protein sequence: CASSERRTGQSEQYF.

The rearrangement uses TRBV2 and TRBJ1-1; D gene uncertain. CDR1 and CDR2 from the germline V gene are SNHLY and FYNNEI. Between the trimmed V and J ends, which lost 5 bases and 0 bases, there was a span of 10 bases. The CDR3 has 14 residues. CDR3 sequence: CASSFGRMNTEAFF. DNA for the CDR3: TGTGCCAGCAGTTTCGGACGGATGAACACTGAAGCTTTCTTT.

The chain combines TRBV27 with TRBJ2-6; no definite D call. The ends were cut back, 0 bases at V and 4 bases at J, with 7 bases in the middle. This CDR3 comprises 15 residues. The germline CDR1 and CDR2 sequences are MNHEY and SMNVEV (reference sequence). The CDR3 DNA reads as TGTGCCAGCAGTTTATCGAGGCCCGGGGCCAACGTCCTGACTTTC. Amino acids: CASSLSRPGANVLTF.

The chain couples TRBV5-4 to TRBJ2-3; 8 nucleotides agree with TRBD2. The CDR3 has 16 residues. V was pared by 5 bases and J by 6 bases, with 14 bases of the junction left unmatched. Germline V gene lookup returns CDR1 SGHNT and CDR2 YYREEE (reference sequence). The CDR3 sequence: CASRVTSGARGDTQYF. The CDR3, as DNA: TGTGCCAGCAGAGTTACTAGCGGAGCACGAGGGGATACGCAGTATTTT.

The chain couples TRBV12-5 to TRBJ1-1; D is uncertain. The V and J ends lost 5 bases and 4 bases respectively, with 11 bases between them. The CDR3 has 13 residues. Looked up from germline, CDR1 is LGHNT and CDR2 is FRNRAP. CDR3 coding DNA: TGTGCTAGTGGTCCCGGGCTGGGCACTGAAGCTTTCTTT. Protein: CASGPGLGTEAFF.

The table lists this clone with a few counts. This sequence joins TRBV5-1 and TRBJ2-1; 8 bases are a match to TRBD2. From germline, CDR1 is SGHRS and CDR2 YFSETQ. The CDR3 is made up of 14 amino acids. After removal of 6 bases from V and 1 base from J, the junction contained 3 bases not matched to a gene. CDR3 protein: CASKLAESYNEQFF. The CDR3 DNA reads TGCGCCAGCAAACTAGCGGAATCCTACAATGAGCAGTTCTTC. Variable domain in full (rest from reference TRBV5-1 and TRBJ2-1): KAGVTQTPRYLIKTRGQQVTLSCSPISGHRSVSWYQQTPGQGLQFLFEYFSETQRNKGNFPGRFSGRQFSNSRSEMNVSTLELGDSALYLCASKLAESYNEQFFGPGTRLTVL.

The chain carries TRBV19 and TRBJ2-2; a possible D gene is TRBD1 (5 bases). The CDR3 contains 14 residues. Germline assignment: CDR1 LNHDA and CDR2 SQIVND (reference sequence). V was shortened by 6 bases and J by 7 bases, with 15 bases between the two germline ends. CDR3 protein: CASRSQGNGGELFF. The CDR3 DNA follows: TGTGCCAGTAGATCCCAGGGTAACGGCGGGGAGCTGTTTTTT.

The chain joins TRBV2 to TRBJ1-5; D is undetermined. Germline values: CDR1 SNHLY, CDR2 FYNNEI. Deletions cut 6 bases from V and 0 bases from J, with 12 bases between. The CDR3 length is 15 residues. The CDR3 spells CASRLEGYSNQPQHF. CDR3 nucleotide sequence: TGTGCCAGCAGGCTGGAGGGATATAGCAATCAGCCCCAGCATTTT.

V is TRBV5-5 and J is TRBJ1-5; unclear D gene. Germline V lookup: CDR1 SGHKS, CDR2 YYEKEE (reference sequence). V was clipped by 1 base and J by 3 bases, with 11 bases between them. This CDR3 contains 15 residues. The CDR3 nucleotides read TGTGCCAGCAGCTTGTATGGTGGAAACAATCAGCCCCAGCATTTT. Translation gives CASSLYGGNNQPQHF.

The chain combines TRBV29-1 with TRBJ2-5; 8 bases agree with TRBD2. V lost 7 bases to trimming and J lost 1 base; unmatched junction nucleotides: 2. CDR3 length: 12 residues. Germline V gene data show CDR1 as SQVTM and CDR2 as ANQGSEA. The CDR3 loop reads CSAAGGQETQYF. DNA for the CDR3: TGCAGCGCTGCGGGGGGCCAAGAGACCCAGTACTTC.

The chain joins TRBV7-6 to TRBJ2-1; D may be TRBD2 (6 bases). From germline, CDR1 is SGHVS and CDR2 FNYEAQ. The V gene lost 1 base and the J gene lost 0 bases, with 7 bases spanning the gap. There are 15 residues in the CDR3. CDR3 nucleotides: TGTGCCAGCAGCTTAGACGGGGGCTCCTACAATGAGCAGTTCTTC. Translation gives CASSLDGGSYNEQFF.

The chain has TRBV13 and TRBJ2-1, with D perhaps being TRBD1 or TRBD2 (5 bases each). Germline values: CDR1 PRHDT, CDR2 FYEKMQ (reference sequence). Trimming stripped 10 bases from V and 9 bases from J, with 19 bases between. CDR3 length: 13 residues. CDR3 sequence (DNA): TGTGCCACCCTAGGGGTCGCCGGAGGTGAGCAGTTCTTC. Residues: CATLGVAGGEQFF. Complete variable domain (other parts from reference TRBV13 and TRBJ2-1): AAGVIQSPRHLIKEKRETATLKCYPIPRHDTVYWYQQGPGQDPQFLISFYEKMQSDKGSIPDRFSAQQFSDYHSELNMSSLELGDSALYFCATLGVAGGEQFFGPGTRLTVL.

This clone was counted a few times. This rearrangement joins TRBV2 to TRBJ1-5; D unclear. The V and J ends lost 4 bases and 2 bases respectively, with 12 bases between them. This CDR3 has 15 residues. The V gene's germline CDR1 is SNHLY and CDR2 FYNNEI. CDR3 nucleotide sequence: TGTGCCAGCAGTGTTGAACACGGGGGCAATCAGCCCCAGCATTTT. Its translation is CASSVEHGGNQPQHF.